This TCR beta chain was sequenced for a study of T-cell reconstitution after alpha-beta-depleted transplantation in children. In its sample, this clonotype was seen many times. The CDR3 totals 14 residues. Germline CDR1 reads SGHKS; CDR2 reads YYEKEE (reference sequence). Between the trimmed V and J ends, which lost 3 bases and 7 bases, there was a span of 14 bases. Preparation of the TCRbeta library used unique molecular identifiers. TCRdb re-called the PCR reads through MiXCR, storing one row per CDR3 protein. The sample records about 360,000 distinct CDR3 sequences, less than 15% being singletons. This receptor was taken from a human donor who donated a stem cell graft to a child with Fanconi anemia. Sequenced here: PBMCs, sampled from the stem cell graft. The chain employs TRBV5-5 and TRBJ2-1; weak D call: TRBD1 (5 bases). The CDR3 region is CASSYPVRGNEQFF. The CDR3 DNA follows: TGTGCCAGCAGCTACCCGGTAAGGGGTAATGAGCAGTTCTTC.